Listed here are 21 T cell receptor beta chains from one sample, sequenced in a study of PD-L1 blockade in urothelial cancer. The protocol was immunoSEQ multiplex PCR, while the TCRdb copy is restricted to in-frame clones and leaves out a portion. The sample lists 35,000 to 50,000 clones; 83% were seen once. As to time point: peripheral blood 6 weeks after treatment start. The material sequenced was PBMCs, taken around atezolizumab (anti-PD-L1) treatment. These TCRs come from a man aged 55 to 70 with urothelial cancer.

The chain carries TRBV4-1 and TRBJ2-3; 11 bases match TRBD2. The ends lost 1 base at V and 1 base at J; junction bases unmatched: 4. CDR3 length: 17 amino acids. CDR1 is MGHRA, CDR2 YSYEKL, per germline. The CDR3 region has the DNA TGCGCCAGCAGCCAAGGGGCTAGCGGGGGGCGCACAGATACGCAGTATTTT. This sequence encodes CASSQGASGGRTDTQYF.

J is TRBJ2-3 and V is TRBV6-1, with D perhaps TRBD1 (6 bases). Germline V gene sequence: CDR1 MNHNS, CDR2 SASEGT. This CDR3 has 14 residues. With 2 bases removed from V and 4 bases from J, the gap between germline ends came to 10 bases. The CDR3 DNA sequence: TGTGCCAGCAGTGAAAGGGGGTATCCAGATACGCAGTATTTT. Its translation: CASSERGYPDTQYF.

This chain joins TRBV9 and TRBJ2-5, with 10 positions matching TRBD2. Germline V gene data show CDR1 as SGDLS and CDR2 as YYNGEE. The ends lost 4 bases at V and 4 bases at J; junction bases unmatched: 7. The CDR3 totals 15 residues. The CDR3 DNA reads TGTGCCAGCAGCCTAGGGACTAGCGTGGGAGAGACCCAGTACTTC. Residues: CASSLGTSVGETQYF.

This chain links TRBV7-9 with TRBJ2-7; a possible D gene is TRBD1 (6 bases). Germline V CDR1 and CDR2: SEHNR, FQNEAQ (reference sequence). The V end was cut by 5 bases, the J end by 0 bases, with 14 bases between. CDR3 length equals 15 residues. The CDR3 DNA follows: TGTGCCAGCAGCCACCGACAGGTTTCCTCCTACGAGCAGTACTTC. It is translated as CASSHRQVSSYEQYF.

This rearrangement joins TRBV27 to TRBJ2-5; possible D gene TRBD2, 6 bases. V was cut by 7 bases and J by 0 bases, with 18 bases left in between. The CDR3 runs 16 residues. CDR1 and CDR2 (germline): MNHEY, SMNVEV (reference sequence). The CDR3 spells CASNPLPGVHQETQYF. CDR3 coding DNA: TGTGCCAGCAACCCCCTCCCGGGAGTCCACCAAGAGACCCAGTACTTC.

The chain couples TRBV11-2 to TRBJ2-3, with 13 bases aligning to TRBD2. V dropped 3 bases and J dropped 5; count of bases not matched to a gene: 5. The CDR3 contains 16 residues. Germline CDR1 and CDR2: SGHAT and FQNNGV. The CDR3 nucleotides are TGTGCCAGCAGCTTTACTAGCGGGGGGGGCAGAGATACGCAGTATTTT. Protein product: CASSFTSGGGRDTQYF.

The chain carries TRBV5-1 and TRBJ2-7, with D possibly matching TRBD2 (6 bases). The CDR3 extends over 12 amino acids. Trimming took off 3 bases at V and 6 bases at J, with 10 bases between the two ends. Per germline, CDR1 SGHRS and CDR2 YFSETQ. The CDR3 sequence: CASSSQGGEQYF. The CDR3 nucleotides read TGCGCCAGCAGCTCTCAGGGAGGCGAGCAGTACTTC.

The V call is TRBV7-9, the J call TRBJ2-7; TRBD1 matches 10 bases. The CDR3 consists of 14 residues. Per the germline V gene, CDR1 is SEHNR and CDR2 is FQNEAQ (reference sequence). V dropped 7 bases and J dropped 6; count of bases not matched to a gene: 9. The CDR3 DNA sequence: TGTGCCAGCACTCCGGGACAGGGGATTGGCGAGCAGTACTTC. Translation: CASTPGQGIGEQYF.

The chain is built from TRBV6-1 and TRBJ2-5, with a weak D call TRBD2 (5 bases). Germline CDR1 and CDR2: MNHNS and SASEGT. Trimming shortened V by 0 bases and J by 5 bases, and 10 bases separated the two germline ends. This CDR3 comprises 14 residues. The CDR3 DNA reads as TGTGCCAGCAGTGAAGCGGCGTGGGAGGAGACCCAGTACTTC. The encoded protein is CASSEAAWEETQYF.

The chain links TRBV9 to TRBJ2-1, with 7 bases aligning to TRBD2. The CDR3 sequence is 14 residues long. Germline V gene lookup returns CDR1 SGDLS and CDR2 YYNGEE. V was pared by 6 bases and J by 9 bases, with 12 bases of the junction left unmatched. As DNA, the CDR3 is TGTGCCAGCACCGCGGGACTACGGGTTGGTGAGCAGTTCTTC. Encoded protein: CASTAGLRVGEQFF. The whole variable domain, remainder taken from reference TRBV9 and TRBJ2-1, is DSGVTQTPKHLITATGQRVTLRCSPRSGDLSVYWYQQSLDQGLQFLIQYYNGEERAKGNILERFSAQQFPDLHSELNLSSLELGDSALYFCASTAGLRVGEQFFGPGTRLTVL.

The chain recombines TRBV18 with TRBJ2-7, with 9 nucleotides matching TRBD1. The V gene's germline CDR1 is KGHSH and CDR2 LQKENI. Germline trimming cut 5 bases from V and 3 bases from J; bases unmatched to any gene: 8. The CDR3 covers 15 residues. The CDR3 protein is CASSTGQGSNYEQYF. DNA of the CDR3: TGTGCCAGCTCAACCGGACAGGGGTCTAACTACGAGCAGTACTTC.

The rearrangement joins TRBV7-2 to TRBJ2-7; TRBD1 aligns across 10 bases. The ends lost 5 bases at V and 6 bases at J; junction bases unmatched: 16. Looked up from germline, CDR1 is SGHTA and CDR2 is FQGNSA. The CDR3 extends over 17 amino acids. CDR3 protein: CASSLPPGQGVNIEQYF. The CDR3 DNA sequence: TGTGCCAGCAGCCTCCCTCCCGGACAGGGGGTTAATATCGAGCAGTACTTC.

This clone has more than one count but fewer than ten. J is TRBJ2-2 and V is TRBV7-9; 9 positions agree with TRBD1. The CDR3 contains 19 residues. The V gene's germline CDR1 is SEHNR and CDR2 FQNEAQ (reference sequence). With V trimmed by 4 bases and J by 7 bases, 19 bases remained unmatched. CDR3 protein: CASSWGNTGGARRIGELFF. The CDR3 bases are TGTGCCAGCAGCTGGGGAAATACAGGGGGCGCTCGTCGGATCGGGGAGCTGTTTTTT. The variable domain in full, with the rest retrieved from reference TRBV7-9 and TRBJ2-2, is DTGVSQNPRHKITKRGQNVTFRCDPISEHNRLYWYRQTLGQGPEFLTYFQNEAQLEKSRLLSDRFSAERPKGSFSTLEIQRTEQGDSAMYLCASSWGNTGGARRIGELFFGEGSRLTVL.

The gene calls are TRBV5-1 and TRBJ2-7; TRBD2 agrees at 7 bases. V was pared by 4 bases and J by 0 bases, with 7 bases of the junction left unmatched. CDR3 length equals 15 residues. Germline CDR1 is SGHRS and CDR2 is YFSETQ. The CDR3 DNA reads as TGCGCCAGCAGCCCACACGGGGGGATCTCCTACGAGCAGTACTTC. This gives the protein CASSPHGGISYEQYF. The entire variable domain, with the rest obtained from reference TRBV5-1 and TRBJ2-7, is as follows: KAGVTQTPRYLIKTRGQQVTLSCSPISGHRSVSWYQQTPGQGLQFLFEYFSETQRNKGNFPGRFSGRQFSNSRSEMNVSTLELGDSALYLCASSPHGGISYEQYFGPGTRLTVT.

In its sample, this clone was seen a few times. The rearrangement joins TRBV28 to TRBJ2-7; 11 nucleotides align to TRBD2. The CDR3 has 16 amino acids. CDR1 MDHEN and CDR2 SYDVKM come from the germline V gene. The trim removed 4 bases at V and 6 bases at J, leaving 11 bases unmatched. CDR3 sequence (DNA): TGTGCCAGCAGTTCCTCCCGACTAGCGGGGCAAGGCGAGCAGTACTTC. It encodes CASSSSRLAGQGEQYF.

V is TRBV28 and J is TRBJ2-7; TRBD1 agrees at 7 bases. Losses at the gene ends were 3 bases for V and 6 bases for J; bases not matched to a gene: 2. Germline V lookup: CDR1 MDHEN, CDR2 SYDVKM. The CDR3 contains 12 residues. The CDR3 is CASSLSGGEQYF. The DNA for the CDR3 is TGTGCCAGCAGTTTGTCAGGGGGCGAGCAGTACTTC.

The chain employs TRBV5-4 and TRBJ2-7; tentative D call: TRBD1 (6 bases). CDR1 and CDR2 from the germline V gene are SGHNT and YYREEE (reference sequence). V was clipped by 0 bases and J by 1 base, with 14 bases between them. This CDR3 comprises 16 residues. CDR3 amino acids: CASSLGSGQLSYEQYF. The DNA of the CDR3 is TGTGCCAGCAGCTTGGGCTCTGGACAGCTTTCCTACGAGCAGTACTTC.

The chain couples TRBV21-1 to TRBJ2-2; TRBD1 is taken as the D call from the table, unchecked against the DNA. TRBV21-1 represents a pseudogene. There are 17 residues in the CDR3. The CDR3 loop is CASSKGGDRGHTGELFF. The CDR3 region has the DNA TGTGCCAGCAGCAAAGGGGGGGACAGGGGGCACACCGGGGAGCTGTTTTTT.

This clone was picked up a small number of times. The DNA for the CDR3 is TGTGCCAGCAGGGTTACAGGGGGTGATTCACCCCTCCACTTT. Its protein is CASRVTGGDSPLHF. This chain links TRBV2 with TRBJ1-6; the match to TRBD1 covers 8 bases. The CDR3 runs to 14 residues. Per germline, CDR1 SNHLY and CDR2 FYNNEI. Losses at the gene ends were 6 bases for V and 8 bases for J; bases not matched to a gene: 6.

V gene TRBV5-6 combines with J gene TRBJ2-7; D remains unclear. This CDR3 comprises 12 residues. Germline lookup yields CDR1 SGHDT and CDR2 YYEEEE. Trimming took off 4 bases at V and 4 bases at J, with 9 bases between the two ends. The CDR3 is CASSQAGYEQYF. The CDR3 DNA follows: TGTGCCAGCAGCCAGGCAGGATACGAGCAGTACTTC.

This sequence joins TRBV19 and TRBJ1-1; 9 bases agree with TRBD1. This CDR3 spans 14 amino acids. Unmatched junction bases numbered 5, after V lost 4 bases and J lost 5 bases. Germline-derived CDR1 and CDR2 are LNHDA and SQIVND (reference sequence). CDR3 residues: CASSRRTGETEAFF. The CDR3 DNA reads TGTGCCAGTAGTAGACGGACAGGGGAAACTGAAGCTTTCTTT.